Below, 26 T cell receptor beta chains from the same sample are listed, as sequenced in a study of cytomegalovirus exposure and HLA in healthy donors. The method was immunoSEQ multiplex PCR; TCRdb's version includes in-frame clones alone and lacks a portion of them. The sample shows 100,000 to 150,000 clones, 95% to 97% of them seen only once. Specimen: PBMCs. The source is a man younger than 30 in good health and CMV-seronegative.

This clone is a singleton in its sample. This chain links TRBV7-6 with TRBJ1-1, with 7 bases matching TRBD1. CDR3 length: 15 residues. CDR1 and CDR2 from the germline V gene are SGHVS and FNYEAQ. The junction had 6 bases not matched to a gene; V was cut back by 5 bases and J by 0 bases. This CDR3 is CASSHGQDMNTEAFF. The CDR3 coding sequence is TGTGCCAGCAGCCATGGACAGGATATGAACACTGAAGCTTTCTTT.

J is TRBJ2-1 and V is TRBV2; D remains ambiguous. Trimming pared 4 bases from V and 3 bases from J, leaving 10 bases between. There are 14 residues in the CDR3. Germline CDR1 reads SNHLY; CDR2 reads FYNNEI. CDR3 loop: CASSASGDYNEQFF. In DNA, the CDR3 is TGTGCCAGCAGTGCCTCTGGAGACTACAATGAGCAGTTCTTC.

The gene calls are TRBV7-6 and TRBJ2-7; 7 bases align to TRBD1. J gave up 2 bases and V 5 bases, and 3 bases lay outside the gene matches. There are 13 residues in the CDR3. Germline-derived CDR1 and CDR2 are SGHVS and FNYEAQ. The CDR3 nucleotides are TGTGCCAGCAGCGCCGGGACAGCCTACGAGCAGTACTTC. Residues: CASSAGTAYEQYF.

In DNA, the CDR3 is TGTGCCAGCAGCGTAGTAGGGGATGGGACCGGGGAGCTGTTTTTT. Its translation is CASSVVGDGTGELFF. The chain recombines TRBV9 with TRBJ2-2; a possible D gene is TRBD1 (5 bases). The germline CDR1 and CDR2 sequences are SGDLS and YYNGEE. This CDR3 has 15 amino acids. Trimming left V 0 bases short and J 5 bases short, with 11 bases between.

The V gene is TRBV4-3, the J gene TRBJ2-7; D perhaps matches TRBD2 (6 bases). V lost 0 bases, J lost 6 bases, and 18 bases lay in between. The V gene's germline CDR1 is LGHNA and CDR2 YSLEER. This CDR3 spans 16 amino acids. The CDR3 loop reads CASSQDRPGLAGEQYF. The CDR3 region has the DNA TGCGCCAGCAGCCAAGACCGCCCGGGACTGGCTGGCGAGCAGTACTTC.

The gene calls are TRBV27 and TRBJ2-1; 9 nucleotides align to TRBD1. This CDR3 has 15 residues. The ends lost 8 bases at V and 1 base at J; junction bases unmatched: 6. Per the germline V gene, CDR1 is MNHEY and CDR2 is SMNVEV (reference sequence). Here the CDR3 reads CASAQGARSYNEQFF. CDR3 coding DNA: TGTGCCAGCGCACAGGGGGCGCGTTCCTACAATGAGCAGTTCTTC.

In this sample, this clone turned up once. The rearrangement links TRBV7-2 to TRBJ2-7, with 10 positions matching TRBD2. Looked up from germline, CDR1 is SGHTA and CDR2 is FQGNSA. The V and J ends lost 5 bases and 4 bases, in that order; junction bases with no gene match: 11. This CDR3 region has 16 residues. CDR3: CASSPLWTSGDYEQYF. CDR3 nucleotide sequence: TGTGCCAGCAGCCCACTTTGGACTAGCGGTGATTACGAGCAGTACTTC.

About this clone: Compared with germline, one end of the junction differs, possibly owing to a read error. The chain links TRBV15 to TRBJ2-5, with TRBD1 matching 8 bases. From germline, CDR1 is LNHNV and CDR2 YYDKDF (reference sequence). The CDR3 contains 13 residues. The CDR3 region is CATSGETGAPQYF. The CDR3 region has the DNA TGTGCCACCAGCGGAGAGACAGGGGCCCCCCAGTACTTC.

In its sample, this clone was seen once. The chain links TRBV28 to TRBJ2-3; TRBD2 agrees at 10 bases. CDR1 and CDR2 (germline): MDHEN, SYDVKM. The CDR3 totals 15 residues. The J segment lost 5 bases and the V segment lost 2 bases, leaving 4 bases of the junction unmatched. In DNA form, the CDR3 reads TGTGCCAGCAGTTTAAGCGGGAGGGAGGTAGATACGCAGTATTTT. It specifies CASSLSGREVDTQYF. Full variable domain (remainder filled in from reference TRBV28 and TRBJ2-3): DVKVTQSSRYLVKRTGEKVFLECVQDMDHENMFWYRQDPGLGLRLIYFSYDVKMKEKGDIPEGYSVSREKKERFSLILESASTNQTSMYLCASSLSGREVDTQYFGPGTRLTVL.

The CDR3 is CASGWGPTEPHSNQPQHF. The CDR3, as DNA: TGTGCTAGTGGTTGGGGCCCTACAGAGCCACATAGCAATCAGCCCCAGCATTTT. This chain connects TRBV12-5 to TRBJ1-5, with D possibly matching TRBD1 (5 bases). V lost 4 bases and J lost 0, with 19 bases in between. The CDR3 consists of 18 residues. Germline loops: CDR1 LGHNT, CDR2 FRNRAP.

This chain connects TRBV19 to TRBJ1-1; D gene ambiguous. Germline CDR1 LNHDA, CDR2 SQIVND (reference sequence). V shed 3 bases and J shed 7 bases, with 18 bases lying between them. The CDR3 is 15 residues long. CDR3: CASSMNPPGKGEAFF. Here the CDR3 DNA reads TGTGCCAGTAGTATGAACCCGCCGGGAAAGGGTGAAGCTTTCTTT.

The CDR3 sequence: CAWSVDRGHYEQYF. CDR3 sequence (DNA): TGTGCCTGGAGTGTAGACAGGGGGCATTACGAGCAGTACTTC. This chain links TRBV30 with TRBJ2-7; 10 nucleotides match TRBD1. CDR1 is GTSNPN and CDR2 is SVGIG in the germline V gene (reference sequence). V trimming: 0 bases; J trimming: 4 bases; junction bases outside the gene matches: 3. CDR3 length equals 14 residues.

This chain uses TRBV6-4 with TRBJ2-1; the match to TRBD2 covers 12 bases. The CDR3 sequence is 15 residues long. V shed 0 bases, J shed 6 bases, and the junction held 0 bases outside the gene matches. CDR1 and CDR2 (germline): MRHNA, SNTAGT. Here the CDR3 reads CASSDSLAGGNEQFF. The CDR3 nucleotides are TGTGCCAGCAGTGACTCACTAGCGGGAGGCAATGAGCAGTTCTTC.

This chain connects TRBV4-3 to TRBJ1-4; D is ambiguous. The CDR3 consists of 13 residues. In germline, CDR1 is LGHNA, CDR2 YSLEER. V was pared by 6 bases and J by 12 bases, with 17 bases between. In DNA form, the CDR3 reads TGCGCCAGCAGTCAGGCGCGGGGAAGGGAACTGTTTTTT. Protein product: CASSQARGRELFF.

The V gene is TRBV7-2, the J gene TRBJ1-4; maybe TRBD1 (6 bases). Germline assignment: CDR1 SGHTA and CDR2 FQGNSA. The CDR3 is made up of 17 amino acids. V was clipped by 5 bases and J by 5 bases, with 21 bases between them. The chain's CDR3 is CASSPSAGQIGNEKLFF. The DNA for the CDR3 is TGTGCCAGCAGCCCCAGCGCTGGACAGATAGGAAATGAAAAACTGTTTTTT.

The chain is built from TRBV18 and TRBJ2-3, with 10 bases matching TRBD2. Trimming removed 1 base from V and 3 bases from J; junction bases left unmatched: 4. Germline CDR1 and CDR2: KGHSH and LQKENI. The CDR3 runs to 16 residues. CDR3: CASSPQIAGGTDTQYF. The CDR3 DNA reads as TGTGCCAGCTCACCACAGATAGCGGGAGGAACAGATACGCAGTATTTT. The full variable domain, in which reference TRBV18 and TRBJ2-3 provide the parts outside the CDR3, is NAGVMQNPRHLVRRRGQEARLRCSPMKGHSHVYWYRQLPEEGLKFMVYLQKENIIDESGMPKERFSAEFPKEGPSILRIQQVVRGDSAAYFCASSPQIAGGTDTQYFGPGTRLTVL.

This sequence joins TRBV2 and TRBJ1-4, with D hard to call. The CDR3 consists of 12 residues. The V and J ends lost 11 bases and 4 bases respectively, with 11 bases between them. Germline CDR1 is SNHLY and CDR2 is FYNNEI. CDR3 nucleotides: TGTGCCGGCCGGGGATTTAATGAAAAACTGTTTTTT. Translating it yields CAGRGFNEKLFF.

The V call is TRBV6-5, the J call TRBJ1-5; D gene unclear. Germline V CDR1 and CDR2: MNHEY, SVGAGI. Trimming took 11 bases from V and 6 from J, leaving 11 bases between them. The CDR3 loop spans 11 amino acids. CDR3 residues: CAGGRFQPQHF. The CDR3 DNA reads TGTGCCGGAGGGAGATTTCAGCCCCAGCATTTT.

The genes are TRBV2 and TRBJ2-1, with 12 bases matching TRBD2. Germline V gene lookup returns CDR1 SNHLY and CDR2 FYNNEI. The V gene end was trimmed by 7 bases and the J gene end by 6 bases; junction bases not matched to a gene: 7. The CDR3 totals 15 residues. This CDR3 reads CASTQTSGSSNEQFF. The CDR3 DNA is TGTGCCAGCACTCAGACTAGCGGGAGTTCCAATGAGCAGTTCTTC. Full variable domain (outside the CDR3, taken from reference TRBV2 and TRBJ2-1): EPEVTQTPSHQVTQMGQEVILRCVPISNHLYFYWYRQILGQKVEFLVSFYNNEISEKSEIFDDQFSVERPDGSNFTLKIRSTKLEDSAMYFCASTQTSGSSNEQFFGPGTRLTVL.

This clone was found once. The CDR3 bases are TGCGCCAGCAGCGGCGGGGGCGGGGGCGATGGCTACACCTTC. Translated: CASSGGGGGDGYTF. The genes are TRBV5-1 and TRBJ1-2, with TRBD1 as a possible D gene (6 bases). V was shortened by 4 bases and J by 6 bases, with 16 bases between the two germline ends. Germline V gene sequence: CDR1 SGHRS, CDR2 YFSETQ. CDR3 length: 14 amino acids.

CDR3: CASSLVGMRDTGELFF. DNA of the CDR3: TGTGCCAGCAGCTTAGTGGGGATGCGGGACACCGGGGAGCTGTTTTTT. The rearrangement joins TRBV7-9 to TRBJ2-2; possible D gene TRBD2, 5 bases. The V end was cut by 1 base, the J end by 3 bases, with 12 bases between. This CDR3 comprises 16 residues. The germline V gene encodes CDR1 SEHNR and CDR2 FQNEAQ (reference sequence).

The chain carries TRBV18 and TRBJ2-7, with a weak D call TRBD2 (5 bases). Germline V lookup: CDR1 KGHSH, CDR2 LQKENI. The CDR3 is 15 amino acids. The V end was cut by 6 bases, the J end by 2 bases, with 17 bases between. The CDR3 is CASSQERVSPYEQYF. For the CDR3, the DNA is TGTGCCAGCTCTCAAGAGAGGGTTAGCCCCTACGAGCAGTACTTC.

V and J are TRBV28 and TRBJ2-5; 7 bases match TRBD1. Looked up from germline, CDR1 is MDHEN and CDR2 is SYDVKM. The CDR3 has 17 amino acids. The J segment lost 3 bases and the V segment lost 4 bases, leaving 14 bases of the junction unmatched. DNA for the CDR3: TGTGCCAGCAGTTCTACCGGGACAGACTATACAAAAGAGACCCAGTACTTC. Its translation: CASSSTGTDYTKETQYF.

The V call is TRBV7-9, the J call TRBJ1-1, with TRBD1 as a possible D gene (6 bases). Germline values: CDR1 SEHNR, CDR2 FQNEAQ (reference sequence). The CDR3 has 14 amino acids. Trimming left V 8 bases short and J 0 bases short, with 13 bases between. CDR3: CASEQGNMNTEAFF. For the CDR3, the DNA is TGTGCCAGCGAACAGGGAAACATGAACACTGAAGCTTTCTTT.

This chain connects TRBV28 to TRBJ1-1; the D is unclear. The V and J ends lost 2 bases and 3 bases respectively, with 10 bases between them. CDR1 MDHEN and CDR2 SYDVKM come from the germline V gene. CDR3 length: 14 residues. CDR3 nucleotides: TGTGCCAGCAGTTTAGGTAGCGGGTACACTGAAGCTTTCTTT. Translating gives CASSLGSGYTEAFF.

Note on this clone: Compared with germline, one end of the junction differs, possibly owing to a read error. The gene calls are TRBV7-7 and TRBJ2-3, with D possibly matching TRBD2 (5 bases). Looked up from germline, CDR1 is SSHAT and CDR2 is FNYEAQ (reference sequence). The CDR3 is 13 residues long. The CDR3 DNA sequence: TGTGCTAGCAGCTTAGGGAGTTCAGATACGCAGTATTTT. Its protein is CASSLGSSDTQYF.